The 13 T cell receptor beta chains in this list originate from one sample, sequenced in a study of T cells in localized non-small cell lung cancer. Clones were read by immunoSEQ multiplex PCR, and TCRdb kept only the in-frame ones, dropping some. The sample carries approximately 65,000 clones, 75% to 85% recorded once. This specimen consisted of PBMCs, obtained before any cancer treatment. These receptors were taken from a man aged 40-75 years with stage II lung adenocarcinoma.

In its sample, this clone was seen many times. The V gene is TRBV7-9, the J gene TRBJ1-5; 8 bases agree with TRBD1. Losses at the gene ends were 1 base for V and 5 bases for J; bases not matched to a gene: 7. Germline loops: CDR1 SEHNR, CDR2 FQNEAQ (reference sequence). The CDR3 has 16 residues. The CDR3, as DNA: TGTGCCAGCAGCTTAGGAGGACAGGGCGAACATCAGCCCCAGCATTTT. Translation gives CASSLGGQGEHQPQHF. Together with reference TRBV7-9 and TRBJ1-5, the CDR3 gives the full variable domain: DTGVSQNPRHKITKRGQNVTFRCDPISEHNRLYWYRQTLGQGPEFLTYFQNEAQLEKSRLLSDRFSAERPKGSFSTLEIQRTEQGDSAMYLCASSLGGQGEHQPQHFGDGTRLSIL.

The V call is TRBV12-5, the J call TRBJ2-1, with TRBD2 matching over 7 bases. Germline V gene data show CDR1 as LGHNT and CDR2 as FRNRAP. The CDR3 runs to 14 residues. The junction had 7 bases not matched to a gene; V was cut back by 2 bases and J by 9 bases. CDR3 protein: CASGLLTSFGEQFF. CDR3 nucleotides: TGTGCTAGTGGTTTGCTGACTAGCTTCGGTGAGCAGTTCTTC.

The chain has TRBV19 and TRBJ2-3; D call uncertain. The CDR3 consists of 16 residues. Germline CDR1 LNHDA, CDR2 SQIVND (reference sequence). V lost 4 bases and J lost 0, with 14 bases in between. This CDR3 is CASSKSLPLSTDTQYF. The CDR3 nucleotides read TGTGCCAGTAGTAAGAGCTTACCACTTAGCACAGATACGCAGTATTTT.

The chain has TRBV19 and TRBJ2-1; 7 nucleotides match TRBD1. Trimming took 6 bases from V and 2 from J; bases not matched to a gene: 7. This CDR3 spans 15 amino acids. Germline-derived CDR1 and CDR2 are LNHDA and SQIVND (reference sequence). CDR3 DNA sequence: TGTGCCAGTAGCCTACAGGGGCGCACCTACAATGAGCAGTTCTTC. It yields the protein CASSLQGRTYNEQFF. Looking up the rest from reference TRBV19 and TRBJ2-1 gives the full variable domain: DGGITQSPKYLFRKEGQNVTLSCEQNLNHDAMYWYRQDPGQGLRLIYYSQIVNDFQKGDIAEGYSVSREKKESFPLTVTSAQKNPTAFYLCASSLQGRTYNEQFFGPGTRLTVL.

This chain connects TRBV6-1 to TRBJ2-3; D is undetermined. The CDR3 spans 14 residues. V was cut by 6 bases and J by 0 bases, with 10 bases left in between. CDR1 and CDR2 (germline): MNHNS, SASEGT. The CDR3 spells CASSPTVSTDTQYF. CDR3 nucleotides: TGTGCCAGCAGCCCTACAGTGAGCACAGATACGCAGTATTTT.

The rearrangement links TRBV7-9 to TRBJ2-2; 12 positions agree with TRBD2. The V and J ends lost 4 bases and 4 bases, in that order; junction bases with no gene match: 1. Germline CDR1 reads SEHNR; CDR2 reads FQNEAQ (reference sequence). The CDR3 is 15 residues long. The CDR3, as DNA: TGTGCCAGCAGCTGGGGACTAGCGGGCACCGGGGAGCTGTTTTTT. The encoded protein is CASSWGLAGTGELFF.

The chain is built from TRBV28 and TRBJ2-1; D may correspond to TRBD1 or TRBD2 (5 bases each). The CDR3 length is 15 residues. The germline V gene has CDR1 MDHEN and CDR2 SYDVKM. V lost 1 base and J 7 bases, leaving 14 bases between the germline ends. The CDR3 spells CASSLSGAHRNEQFF. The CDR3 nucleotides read TGTGCCAGCAGTTTATCCGGGGCCCATCGGAATGAGCAGTTCTTC.

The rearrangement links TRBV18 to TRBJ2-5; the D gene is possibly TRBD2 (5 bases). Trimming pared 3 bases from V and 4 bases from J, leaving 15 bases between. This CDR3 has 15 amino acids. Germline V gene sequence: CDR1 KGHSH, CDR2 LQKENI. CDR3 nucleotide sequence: TGTGCCAGCTCACCTGCCAAGGGAGTTGGAGAGACCCAGTACTTC. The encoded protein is CASSPAKGVGETQYF.

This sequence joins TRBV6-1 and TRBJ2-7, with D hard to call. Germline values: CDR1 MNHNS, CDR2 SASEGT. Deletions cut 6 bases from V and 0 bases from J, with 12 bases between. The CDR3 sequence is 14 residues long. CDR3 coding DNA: TGTGCCAGCAGGTCCCAGGAGTCCTCCTACGAGCAGTACTTC. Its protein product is CASRSQESSYEQYF.

The CDR3 here is CASRMRGDSYEQYF. Written as DNA, the CDR3 is TGCGCCAGCAGAATGAGGGGGGACTCCTACGAGCAGTACTTC. The chain joins TRBV5-1 to TRBJ2-7; D assignment may be TRBD1 or TRBD2 (6 bases each). Germline values: CDR1 SGHRS, CDR2 YFSETQ. The CDR3 totals 14 residues. Trimming shortened V by 5 bases and J by 0 bases, and 12 bases separated the two germline ends.

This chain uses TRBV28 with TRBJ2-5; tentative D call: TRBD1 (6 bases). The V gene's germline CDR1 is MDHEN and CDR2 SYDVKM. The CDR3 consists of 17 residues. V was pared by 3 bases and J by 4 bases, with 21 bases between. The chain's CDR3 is CASSFTSLAGELETQYF. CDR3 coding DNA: TGTGCCAGCAGTTTCACCTCCCTCGCAGGGGAATTAGAGACCCAGTACTTC.

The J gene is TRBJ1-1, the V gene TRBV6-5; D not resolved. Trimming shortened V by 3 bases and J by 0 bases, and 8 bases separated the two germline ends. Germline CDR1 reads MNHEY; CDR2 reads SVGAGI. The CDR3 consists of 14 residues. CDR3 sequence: CASSYAGMNTEAFF. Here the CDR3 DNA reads TGTGCCAGCAGTTATGCCGGGATGAACACTGAAGCTTTCTTT.

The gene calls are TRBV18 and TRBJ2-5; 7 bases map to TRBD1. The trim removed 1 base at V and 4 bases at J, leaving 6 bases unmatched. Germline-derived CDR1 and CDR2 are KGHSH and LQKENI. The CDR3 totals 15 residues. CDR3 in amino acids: CASSPQPGGRETQYF. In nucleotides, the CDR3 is TGTGCCAGCTCACCACAACCAGGGGGACGAGAGACCCAGTACTTC.